These T cell receptor beta chains were read from a single sample in a study of T cell repertoires in cytomegalovirus infection. TCRdb reprocessed the reads via MiXCR and lists one record per CDR3 protein. The sample lists tens of thousands of distinct CDR3 sequences; around 25% were seen once. Their cognate antigens are unknown. Here the sequenced sample was CD8+ T cells from cultured PBMCs, taken from culture after CMV antigen stimulation. The receptors come from a human donor in good health (CMV status not recorded). Some clones in this sample may be carry-over from other donors' samples. Each CDR3 is given with its conserved first and last residue. D genes are given only for firm matches. The size of a clone is reported for some rows only, either as once, few or many, or as a class for expanded clones.

few | 16 | TRBJ2-1 | TRBV27 | NA | CASSFWGNSGGGEQFF | TGTGCCAGCAGCTTTTGGGGGAATAGCGGCGGCGGGGAGCAGTTCTTC
NA | 15 | TRBJ1-6 | TRBV14 | TRBD1 | CASSPRQGTNSPLHF | TGTGCCAGCAGCCCTCGACAGGGAACCAATTCACCCCTCCACTTT
NA | 17 | TRBJ1-2 | TRBV6-1 | NA | CASSSSTVQGTNYGYTF | TGTGCCAGCAGTTCATCTACCGTACAGGGAACCAACTATGGCTACACCTTC
NA | 15 | TRBJ1-6 | TRBV27 | TRBD1 | CASSSGTGLNSPLHF | TGTGCCAGCAGTTCAGGGACAGGGCTAAATTCACCCCTCCACTTT
few | 14 | TRBJ2-2 | TRBV5-1 | NA | CASSFDKIWGELFF | TGCGCCAGCAGTTTTGACAAGATATGGGGGGAGCTGTTTTTT
NA | 15 | TRBJ2-1 | TRBV10-1 | NA | CASSAGASWVDEQFF | TGCGCCAGCTCGGCCGGGGCCTCGTGGGTCGATGAGCAGTTCTTC
few | 16 | TRBJ2-5 | TRBV27 | TRBD2 | CASSSRTSGMRETQYF | TGTGCCAGCAGTTCCCGGACTAGCGGGATGAGGGAGACCCAGTACTTC
NA | 16 | TRBJ1-2 | TRBV4-3 | NA | CASSQDFQGPHYGYTF | TGCGCCAGCAGCCAAGATTTCCAGGGACCCCACTATGGCTACACCTTC
few | 16 | TRBJ2-5 | TRBV18 | TRBD2 | CASSPPGLAGGETQYF | TGTGCCAGCTCACCACCGGGACTAGCGGGAGGAGAGACCCAGTACTTC
NA | 16 | TRBJ1-5 | TRBV27 | NA | CASSLFGGLEGQPQHF | TGTGCCAGCAGTTTATTCGGGGGGCTGGAGGGTCAGCCCCAGCATTTT
NA | 14 | TRBJ2-7 | TRBV9 | NA | CASSVGSSPYEQYF | TGTGCCAGCAGCGTAGGAAGTTCCCCCTACGAGCAGTACTTC
many | 15 | TRBJ2-2 | TRBV12-3/TRBV12-4 | TRBD2 | CASRQSGTNTGELFF | TGTGCCAGCCGACAAAGCGGGACGAACACCGGGGAGCTGTTTTTT
NA | 14 | TRBJ1-1 | TRBV6-5 | TRBD1 | CASSPQGLNTEAFF | TGTGCCAGCAGCCCACAGGGGTTGAACACTGAAGCTTTCTTT
few | 16 | TRBJ1-2 | TRBV6-5 | NA | CASSYVSGGLRDGYTF | TGTGCCAGCAGTTACGTATCTGGTGGGTTAAGGGATGGCTACACCTTC
many | 17 | TRBJ1-1 | TRBV11-2 | NA | CASTDVAVHPMNTEAFF | TGTGCCAGCACCGACGTGGCAGTCCATCCTATGAACACTGAAGCTTTCTTT
many | 14 | TRBJ1-5 | TRBV7-9 | NA | CASSLEDSYQPQHF | TGTGCCAGCAGCTTAGAGGACAGTTATCAGCCCCAGCATTTT
many | 15 | TRBJ1-2 | TRBV6-5 | NA | CASSTDTARNYGYTF | TGTGCCAGCAGTACGGACACGGCTCGTAACTATGGCTACACCTTC
few | 15 | TRBJ2-7 | TRBV5-4 | TRBD2 | CASSPSLAAAYEQYF | TGTGCCAGCAGCCCGTCTCTAGCGGCGGCCTACGAGCAGTACTTC
NA | 15 | TRBJ2-2 | TRBV6-2/TRBV6-3 | NA | CASSAKGAGRGELFF | TGTGCCAGCAGTGCCAAGGGGGCGGGGAGAGGGGAGCTGTTTTTT
NA | 18 | TRBJ1-6 | TRBV20-1 | NA | CSARDLRAASSYNSPLHF | TGCAGTGCTAGAGATCTGAGGGCGGCGAGCTCCTATAATTCACCCCTCCACTTT
few | 14 | TRBJ2-3 | TRBV6-1 | NA | CASRRETSTDTQYF | TGTGCCAGCAGACGGGAGACTAGCACAGATACGCAGTATTTT
few | 14 | TRBJ2-7 | TRBV13 | NA | CASSLSTPSYEQYF | TGTGCCAGCAGCTTATCCACACCTTCCTACGAGCAGTACTTC
many | 16 | TRBJ2-3 | TRBV7-9 | NA | CASSPPPDLSTDTQYF | TGTGCCAGCAGCCCCCCTCCGGATCTAAGCACAGATACGCAGTATTTT
few | 12 | TRBJ2-7 | TRBV6-5 | NA | CASSYSAYEQYF | TGTGCCAGCAGTTACTCAGCCTACGAGCAGTACTTC
NA | 16 | TRBJ1-6 | TRBV7-9 | TRBD1 | CASSPGTARYNSPLHF | TGTGCCAGCAGCCCCGGGACAGCGAGATATAATTCACCCCTCCACTTT